This is a list of T cell receptor beta chains from one sample in a study of OX40 agonist ivuxolimab in advanced cancers. Profiling relied on immunoSEQ multiplex PCR, and the TCRdb table lists in-frame clones only, not all of them. The top ten hold 0.25% to 0.35% of the sample, which has some 85,000 clones, about 88% seen once. The specimen comprised CD4+ or CD8+ T cells sorted from blood, sampled in a trial of the OX40 agonist ivuxolimab. Receptor source: an adult with an advanced solid tumor such as melanoma, head and neck, liver or kidney cancer. Both conserved end residues are part of each CDR3. A D gene is named only where the DNA matches it firmly. Clone size is given for some rows only: seen once, a few or many times, or a class if the clone is expanded.

clone size: NA; D gene: TRBD1; V gene: TRBV10-1; J gene: TRBJ2-3; CDR3 DNA: TGCGCCAGCAGTCGACAGGGGAGCACAGATACGCAGTATTTT; CDR3 protein: CASSRQGSTDTQYF
clone size: once; D gene: NA; V gene: TRBV6-6; J gene: TRBJ2-3; CDR3 DNA: TGTGCCAGCAGTACCTATCCTCGGACAGATACGCAGTATTTT; CDR3 protein: CASSTYPRTDTQYF
clone size: NA; D gene: NA; V gene: TRBV6-5; J gene: TRBJ2-3; CDR3 DNA: TGTGCCAACCCCCTCCTGGCCAGGGTGAGGGGTACGCAGTATTTT; CDR3 protein: CANPLLARVRGTQYF
clone size: NA; D gene: TRBD2; V gene: TRBV7-7; J gene: TRBJ2-3; CDR3 DNA: TGTGCTAGCAGCTCAACGACTAGCTCGACGCAGTATTTT; CDR3 protein: CASSSTTSSTQYF
clone size: NA; D gene: NA; V gene: TRBV19; J gene: TRBJ2-3; CDR3 DNA: TGTGCCAGTAGTATAGGAGGGGGAGGCACAGATACGCAGTATTTT; CDR3 protein: CASSIGGGGTDTQYF
clone size: NA; D gene: TRBD1; V gene: TRBV2; J gene: TRBJ1-6; CDR3 DNA: TGTGCCAGCACTGCCGACAGGGGTTATGGTTCACCCCTCCACTTT; CDR3 protein: CASTADRGYGSPLHF
clone size: NA; D gene: NA; V gene: TRBV30; J gene: TRBJ1-4; CDR3 DNA: TGTGCCTGGAGCGAGGGAGGGCAGGGGGAAAAACTGTTTTTT; CDR3 protein: CAWSEGGQGEKLFF
clone size: NA; D gene: NA; V gene: TRBV10-1; J gene: TRBJ1-3; CDR3 DNA: TGCGCCAGCAAAGCAGGGCCTGGAAACACCATATATTTT; CDR3 protein: CASKAGPGNTIYF
clone size: NA; D gene: TRBD1; V gene: TRBV7-9; J gene: TRBJ1-2; CDR3 DNA: TGTGCCAGCAGCTTCACCTCCGCCCGGCAGGGGGCGGGGGGCTACACCTTC; CDR3 protein: CASSFTSARQGAGGYTF
clone size: NA; D gene: TRBD2; V gene: TRBV6-1; J gene: TRBJ2-3; CDR3 DNA: TGTGCCAGCAGTGAAAGCCCCCTAGCGGGGGGGCTTACGCAGTATTTT; CDR3 protein: CASSESPLAGGLTQYF
clone size: NA; D gene: TRBD2; V gene: TRBV6-6; J gene: TRBJ2-7; CDR3 DNA: TGTGCCAGCAGTTACTCGGCTAGCGGGGGGTACGAGCAGTACTTC; CDR3 protein: CASSYSASGGYEQYF
clone size: NA; D gene: TRBD1; V gene: TRBV4-2; J gene: TRBJ1-2; CDR3 DNA: TGTGCCAGCAGCCAAGATTGGGACAGGGCTAACTATGGCTACACCTTC; CDR3 protein: CASSQDWDRANYGYTF
clone size: once; D gene: NA; V gene: TRBV7-6; J gene: TRBJ2-3; CDR3 DNA: TGTGCCAGCAGCCCTGGGAAAGATACGCAGTATTTT; CDR3 protein: CASSPGKDTQYF
clone size: NA; D gene: NA; V gene: TRBV5-6; J gene: TRBJ2-7; CDR3 DNA: TGTGCCAGCAGCCGCCGGAGTGGGGCCTACGAGCAGTACTTC; CDR3 protein: CASSRRSGAYEQYF
clone size: NA; D gene: NA; V gene: TRBV6-5; J gene: TRBJ2-1; CDR3 DNA: TGTGCCAGCAGTTACTCCTTTAACCCCCCCTACAATGAGCAGTTCTTC; CDR3 protein: CASSYSFNPPYNEQFF
clone size: NA; D gene: TRBD1; V gene: TRBV15; J gene: TRBJ2-7; CDR3 DNA: TGTGCCACCAGCGGAGCCGCGGACAGGGAGTACTTC; CDR3 protein: CATSGAADREYF
clone size: NA; D gene: TRBD1; V gene: TRBV6-5; J gene: TRBJ2-7; CDR3 DNA: TGTGCCAGCAGTTACACGGACAGGGATCACGAGCAGTACTTC; CDR3 protein: CASSYTDRDHEQYF
clone size: NA; D gene: NA; V gene: TRBV5-1; J gene: TRBJ1-2; CDR3 DNA: TGCGCCAGCAGCGGGTCGGGGGCGAACTATGGCTACACCTTC; CDR3 protein: CASSGSGANYGYTF
clone size: NA; D gene: TRBD1; V gene: TRBV5-4; J gene: TRBJ1-2; CDR3 DNA: TGTGCCAGCAGTAACCCGGGACAGGGGAATGGCTACACCTTC; CDR3 protein: CASSNPGQGNGYTF
clone size: once; D gene: NA; V gene: TRBV19; J gene: TRBJ2-3; CDR3 DNA: TGTGCCAGTAGTACTCAGCTTGGTGGGCAGTATTTT; CDR3 protein: CASSTQLGGQYF
clone size: NA; D gene: NA; V gene: TRBV29-1; J gene: TRBJ2-7; CDR3 DNA: TGCAGCGTCCGGTCAGACAGGTCCTACTACGAGCAGTACTTC; CDR3 protein: CSVRSDRSYYEQYF
clone size: NA; D gene: TRBD2; V gene: TRBV11-2; J gene: TRBJ2-3; CDR3 DNA: TGTGCCAGCAGCTTAGAGGGACTAGCGGGTACGCAGTATTTT; CDR3 protein: CASSLEGLAGTQYF
clone size: NA; D gene: TRBD1; V gene: TRBV7-2; J gene: TRBJ2-5; CDR3 DNA: TGTGCCAGCAGCCGACGGACAGGGGCGGAGACCCAGTACTTC; CDR3 protein: CASSRRTGAETQYF
clone size: NA; D gene: NA; V gene: TRBV6-4; J gene: TRBJ2-3; CDR3 DNA: TGTGCCAGCAGTGACTCGGGGTCCCCACAGGATACGCAGTATTTT; CDR3 protein: CASSDSGSPQDTQYF
clone size: NA; D gene: NA; V gene: TRBV4-1; J gene: TRBJ1-2; CDR3 DNA: TGCGCCAGCAGCCAAGATATCACGGCAACCCCGGGCCTAGCTAACTATGGCTACACCTTC; CDR3 protein: CASSQDITATPGLANYGYTF
clone size: NA; D gene: TRBD2; V gene: TRBV15; J gene: TRBJ2-4; CDR3 DNA: TGTGCCACCAGCAGAGAACGGGGGGAAGCCAAAAACATTCAGTACTTC; CDR3 protein: CATSRERGEAKNIQYF
clone size: NA; D gene: NA; V gene: TRBV5-1; J gene: TRBJ1-1; CDR3 DNA: TGCGCCAGCAGCCCCCACGTGAACACTGAAGCTTTCTTT; CDR3 protein: CASSPHVNTEAFF
clone size: NA; D gene: TRBD1; V gene: TRBV6-1; J gene: TRBJ1-5; CDR3 DNA: TGTGCCAGCAGTGAGGCAGGGGGCGTAGATCAGCCCCAGCATTTT; CDR3 protein: CASSEAGGVDQPQHF
clone size: NA; D gene: NA; V gene: TRBV5-4; J gene: TRBJ1-1; CDR3 DNA: TGTGCCAGCAGCTTGGGGGGGCGGGGCGGCACTGAAGCTTTCTTT; CDR3 protein: CASSLGGRGGTEAFF
clone size: NA; D gene: NA; V gene: TRBV7-9; J gene: TRBJ2-3; CDR3 DNA: TGTGCCAGGGTGTCAGGCGATACGCAGTATTTT; CDR3 protein: CARVSGDTQYF
clone size: NA; D gene: NA; V gene: TRBV20-1; J gene: TRBJ2-2; CDR3 DNA: TGCAGTGCCCCGACTCCCGGGGAGCTGTTTTTT; CDR3 protein: CSAPTPGELFF
clone size: NA; D gene: NA; V gene: TRBV7-3; J gene: TRBJ1-1; CDR3 DNA: TGTGCCAGCGGCCCGGGGGCCGAGAACACTGAAGCTTTCTTT; CDR3 protein: CASGPGAENTEAFF
clone size: NA; D gene: NA; V gene: TRBV5-6; J gene: TRBJ1-1; CDR3 DNA: TGTGCCAGCAGCTTGGGGCAGCAGAACACTGAAGCTTTCTTT; CDR3 protein: CASSLGQQNTEAFF
clone size: NA; D gene: NA; V gene: TRBV29-1; J gene: TRBJ2-6; CDR3 DNA: TGCAGCGCTGAAAGTGGGGCCAACGTCCTGACTTTC; CDR3 protein: CSAESGANVLTF
clone size: NA; D gene: TRBD2; V gene: TRBV7-9; J gene: TRBJ2-3; CDR3 DNA: TGTGCCAGCAGCTTCCCGAGGGACTACTCCCCCACAGATACGCAGTATTTT; CDR3 protein: CASSFPRDYSPTDTQYF
clone size: NA; D gene: TRBD2; V gene: TRBV18; J gene: TRBJ2-3; CDR3 DNA: TGTGCCAGCTCCCGCAGCGGGGCGGGAACAGATACGCAGTATTTT; CDR3 protein: CASSRSGAGTDTQYF